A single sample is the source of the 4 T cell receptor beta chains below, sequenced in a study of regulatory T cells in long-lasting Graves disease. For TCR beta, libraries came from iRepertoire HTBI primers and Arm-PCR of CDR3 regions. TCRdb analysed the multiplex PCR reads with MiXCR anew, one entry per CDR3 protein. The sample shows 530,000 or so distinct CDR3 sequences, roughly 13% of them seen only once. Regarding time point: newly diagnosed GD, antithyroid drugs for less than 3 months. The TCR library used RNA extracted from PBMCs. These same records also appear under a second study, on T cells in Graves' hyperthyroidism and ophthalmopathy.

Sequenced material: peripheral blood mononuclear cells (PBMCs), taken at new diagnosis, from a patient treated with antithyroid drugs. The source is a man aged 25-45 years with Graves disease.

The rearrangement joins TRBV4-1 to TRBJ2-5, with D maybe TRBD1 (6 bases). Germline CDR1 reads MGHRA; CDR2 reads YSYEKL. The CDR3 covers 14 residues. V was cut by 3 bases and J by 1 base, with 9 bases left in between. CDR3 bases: TGCGCCAGCAGCCAGCGACAGGTCCAAGAGACCCAGTACTTC. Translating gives CASSQRQVQETQYF.

In DNA, the CDR3 is TGTGCCAGCAGTTTAATCGACACTGAAGCTTTCTTT. Translated: CASSLIDTEAFF. V is TRBV27 and J is TRBJ1-1; D remains unclear. This CDR3 is 12 amino acids long. CDR1 and CDR2 from the germline V gene are MNHEY and SMNVEV (reference sequence). The V end lost 2 bases, the J end lost 3 bases, and 4 bases lay between the germline ends.

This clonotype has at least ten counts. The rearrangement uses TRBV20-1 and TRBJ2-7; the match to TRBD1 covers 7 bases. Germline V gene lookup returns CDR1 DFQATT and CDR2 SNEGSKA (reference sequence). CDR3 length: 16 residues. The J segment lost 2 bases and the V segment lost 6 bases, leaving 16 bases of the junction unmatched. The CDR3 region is CSASLLGDRSTYEQYF. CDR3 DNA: TGCAGTGCCAGCTTACTAGGGGACAGAAGTACCTACGAGCAGTACTTC.

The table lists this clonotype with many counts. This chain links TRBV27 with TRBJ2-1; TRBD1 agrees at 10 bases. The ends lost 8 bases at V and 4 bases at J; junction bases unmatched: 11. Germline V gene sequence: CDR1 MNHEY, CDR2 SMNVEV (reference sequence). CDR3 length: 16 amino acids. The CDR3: CASSIFGTGVYNEQFF. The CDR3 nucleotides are TGTGCCAGCTCGATTTTTGGGACAGGGGTATACAATGAGCAGTTCTTC.